This entry lists 8 T cell receptor beta chains sequenced from one sample in a study of neurological immune-mediated disorders. One entry per CDR3 protein results from TCRdb running MiXCR on the 5' RACE reads. Among about 79,000 distinct CDR3 sequences, around an eighth were seen once, and the ten largest hold nearly 7%. The specimen was PBMCs. These receptors all come from a woman aged 45-60 years in good health.

This clonotype came up many times. V is TRBV9 and J is TRBJ2-1, with D perhaps matching TRBD2 (6 bases). CDR3 length: 16 residues. CDR1 SGDLS and CDR2 YYNGEE come from the germline V gene. The germline V and J ends were trimmed by 0 bases and 0 bases, with 10 bases remaining between them. CDR3 amino acids: CASSVGGGNSYNEQFF. In DNA form, the CDR3 reads TGTGCCAGCAGCGTAGGGGGCGGGAACTCCTACAATGAGCAGTTCTTC.

This clonotype was counted at least ten times. V is TRBV5-1 and J is TRBJ1-1; D is perhaps TRBD1 (5 bases). V was pared by 0 bases and J by 1 base, with 13 bases between. This CDR3 is 16 amino acids long. The germline CDR1 and CDR2 sequences are SGHRS and YFSETQ. Here the CDR3 reads CASSLALRGENTEAFF. The CDR3 bases are TGCGCCAGCAGCTTGGCCCTTAGGGGAGAGAACACTGAAGCTTTCTTT.

This clonotype was observed many times. The chain joins TRBV5-1 to TRBJ1-5; TRBD1 aligns across 8 bases. The CDR3 runs 15 residues. The germline gives CDR1 SGHRS, CDR2 YFSETQ. V lost 6 bases to trimming and J lost 2 bases; unmatched junction nucleotides: 7. CDR3 amino acids: CASTIQGAGNQPQHF. The CDR3 DNA sequence: TGCGCCAGCACAATCCAGGGGGCAGGCAATCAGCCCCAGCATTTT. Full variable domain (missing parts from reference TRBV5-1 and TRBJ1-5): KAGVTQTPRYLIKTRGQQVTLSCSPISGHRSVSWYQQTPGQGLQFLFEYFSETQRNKGNFPGRFSGRQFSNSRSEMNVSTLELGDSALYLCASTIQGAGNQPQHFGDGTRLSIL.

This clonotype was counted at least ten times. The V gene is TRBV20-1, the J gene TRBJ2-5, with 8 bases that match TRBD2. The CDR3 length is 14 residues. Germline V gene lookup returns CDR1 DFQATT and CDR2 SNEGSKA (reference sequence). V gave up 4 bases and J gave up 4 bases; unmatched junction bases: 8. The CDR3 sequence: CSATDSGSGETQYF. CDR3 nucleotides: TGCAGTGCTACCGACAGCGGGAGCGGAGAGACCCAGTACTTC.

This clonotype was counted a few times. A read error may be the cause here, since a much bigger clone is one base away. This chain connects TRBV11-2 to TRBJ1-1; weak D call: TRBD1 (5 bases). The CDR3 consists of 14 residues. Trimming cost V 2 bases and J 1 base, with 8 bases left between them. Germline values: CDR1 SGHAT, CDR2 FQNNGV. The CDR3 reads CASSLQGWNTEAFF. The CDR3 DNA sequence: TGTGCCAGCAGCTTACAGGGTTGGAACACTGAAGCTTTCTTT.

This clonotype was found many times. The genes are TRBV27 and TRBJ1-3; D ambiguous. The CDR3 length is 15 residues. The germline V gene encodes CDR1 MNHEY and CDR2 SMNVEV (reference sequence). V lost 7 bases, J lost 0 bases, and 13 bases lay in between. The CDR3 here is CASKRNEDSGNTIYF. CDR3 nucleotide sequence: TGTGCCAGCAAACGCAACGAAGACTCTGGAAACACCATATATTTT.

This clonotype was counted at least ten times. V and J are TRBV5-1 and TRBJ2-3; 8 positions agree with TRBD2. The CDR3 extends over 15 amino acids. Germline V lookup: CDR1 SGHRS, CDR2 YFSETQ. Losses at the gene ends were 5 bases for V and 2 bases for J; bases not matched to a gene: 7. The DNA for the CDR3 is TGCGCCAGCAGTACTAGCGGAGCTCCCACAGATACGCAGTATTTT. It encodes CASSTSGAPTDTQYF.

Ten or more counts support this clonotype. The rearrangement uses TRBV5-1 and TRBJ2-7, with a weak D call TRBD1 (5 bases). V lost 0 bases and J lost 3, with 10 bases in between. Per germline, CDR1 SGHRS and CDR2 YFSETQ. The CDR3 contains 14 residues. In DNA form, the CDR3 reads TGCGCCAGCAGCTTGGACAGGAGTTTCTACGAGCAGTACTTC. It codes for CASSLDRSFYEQYF. The full variable domain, its missing parts supplied by reference TRBV5-1 and TRBJ2-7, is KAGVTQTPRYLIKTRGQQVTLSCSPISGHRSVSWYQQTPGQGLQFLFEYFSETQRNKGNFPGRFSGRQFSNSRSEMNVSTLELGDSALYLCASSLDRSFYEQYFGPGTRLTVT.